The 10 T cell receptor beta chains below were found in one sample sequenced in a study of CD8 T cells in Susac syndrome. Random hexamers served to reverse transcribe about 0.45 to 1 ug RNA. TCRdb reprocessed the immunoSEQ multiplex PCR reads via MiXCR and lists one record per CDR3 protein. This sample has around 71,000 distinct CDR3 sequences; nearly 96% occur once, and the top ten carry more than 0.09%. Specimen: CD4+ T cells from PBMCs. Receptors were obtained from a human donor with multiple sclerosis.

This clonotype was counted once. The rearrangement joins TRBV24-1 to TRBJ2-4; possibly TRBD1 for D (5 bases). Trimming stripped 2 bases from V and 0 bases from J, with 16 bases between. Germline lookup yields CDR1 KGHDR and CDR2 SFDVKD. This CDR3 region has 18 residues. The CDR3 nucleotides read TGTGCCACCAGTGATTCGCGGCAGGGCCCCTTAGCCAAAAACATTCAGTACTTC. It encodes CATSDSRQGPLAKNIQYF.

Written as DNA, the CDR3 is TGTGCCAGTATGACGGGGTCTAATGAAAAACTGTTTTTT. It encodes CASMTGSNEKLFF. The chain is built from TRBV19 and TRBJ1-4; no reliable D call. V lost 7 bases, J lost 3 bases, and 9 bases lay in between. CDR3 length equals 13 residues. The V gene's germline CDR1 is LNHDA and CDR2 SQIVND (reference sequence). The full variable domain, completed using reference TRBV19 and TRBJ1-4, is DGGITQSPKYLFRKEGQNVTLSCEQNLNHDAMYWYRQDPGQGLRLIYYSQIVNDFQKGDIAEGYSVSREKKESFPLTVTSAQKNPTAFYLCASMTGSNEKLFFGSGTQLSVL.

The chain is built from TRBV12-3 or TRBV12-4 and TRBJ1-4, with D possibly being TRBD1 (5 bases). The V and J ends lost 3 bases and 7 bases respectively, with 12 bases between them. The CDR3 spans 14 residues. In nucleotides, the CDR3 is TGTGCCAGCAGTTTTGCAGGGTATAGTGAAAAACTGTTTTTT. Residues: CASSFAGYSEKLFF.

This clonotype was seen more than once but under ten times. V gene TRBV5-4 combines with J gene TRBJ2-7; D is undetermined. Looked up from germline, CDR1 is SGHNT and CDR2 is YYREEE (reference sequence). V lost 4 bases, J lost 6 bases, and 14 bases lay in between. The CDR3 extends over 13 amino acids. The CDR3 DNA is TGTGCCAGCAGCCCCCTGGAAGTCCCCGAGCAGTACTTC. It yields the protein CASSPLEVPEQYF. Full variable domain (outside the CDR3, taken from reference TRBV5-4 and TRBJ2-7): ETGVTQSPTHLIKTRGQQVTLRCSSQSGHNTVSWYQQALGQGPQFIFQYYREEENGRGNFPPRFSGLQFPNYSSELNVNALELDDSALYLCASSPLEVPEQYFGPGTRLTVT.

The chain couples TRBV3-1 to TRBJ2-3, with D perhaps given as TRBD1 or TRBD2 (6 bases each). The V end lost 2 bases, the J end lost 2 bases, and 8 bases lay between the germline ends. In germline, CDR1 is LGHDT, CDR2 YNNKEL (reference sequence). The CDR3 has 14 residues. CDR3 in DNA: TGTGCCAGCAGCCAAACGGGGGCCACAGATACGCAGTATTTT. Translating it yields CASSQTGATDTQYF.

The CDR3 loop reads CASSFGTDTQYF. DNA for the CDR3: TGTGCCAGCAGTTTTGGCACAGATACGCAGTATTTT. The gene calls are TRBV12-3 or TRBV12-4 and TRBJ2-3; D uncertain. The CDR3 has 12 residues. V shed 3 bases and J shed 1 base, with 2 bases lying between them.

This chain connects TRBV9 to TRBJ1-6; possibly TRBD1 for D (6 bases). Trimming took 5 bases from V and 7 from J, leaving 19 bases between them. Germline-derived CDR1 and CDR2 are SGDLS and YYNGEE. The CDR3 runs to 16 residues. As DNA, the CDR3 is TGTGCCAGCAGTCCCCAGGGGACGGCGGGAAATTCACCCCTCCACTTT. Translating gives CASSPQGTAGNSPLHF.

The chain couples TRBV28 to TRBJ1-6, with D unclear. The CDR3 is 13 residues long. V lost 5 bases and J 8 bases, leaving 10 bases between the germline ends. From germline, CDR1 is MDHEN and CDR2 SYDVKM. The CDR3 DNA follows: TGTGCCAGCAGTCCCCACCGGGATTCACCCCTCCACTTT. This encodes CASSPHRDSPLHF.

The chain has TRBV20-1 and TRBJ1-5; D is possibly TRBD1 (6 bases). V gave up 6 bases and J gave up 6 bases, with 18 bases separating them. CDR1 is DFQATT, CDR2 SNEGSKA, per germline (reference sequence). The CDR3 runs to 14 residues. CDR3 nucleotides: TGCAGTGCCATAAACAGGGTGGGGGTTCAGCCCCAGCATTTT. This translates into CSAINRVGVQPQHF.

V usage is TRBV5-1 and J usage is TRBJ1-1, with TRBD1 identical over 9 bases. The CDR3 covers 16 residues. Losses at the gene ends were 4 bases for V and 1 base for J; bases not matched to a gene: 8. CDR1 SGHRS and CDR2 YFSETQ come from the germline V gene. This chain's CDR3 is CASSTRQGGANTEAFF. The CDR3 nucleotides read TGCGCCAGCAGCACCAGACAGGGGGGGGCGAACACTGAAGCTTTCTTT.